This is a list of T cell receptor beta chains from one sample in a study of cytomegalovirus exposure and HLA in healthy donors. Clones were read by immunoSEQ multiplex PCR, and TCRdb kept only the in-frame ones, dropping some. The sample shows approximately 81,000 clones, about four fifths of them seen only once. The sample consisted of PBMCs. The receptors originated from a woman aged 45 to 65 in good health and CMV-seronegative. CDR3s include the opening cysteine and the closing phenylalanine or tryptophan. A D gene is named only where the DNA matches it firmly. Size tells how often a clone was seen (once, few, many) or the class of an expanded clone, and some rows leave it out.

TGCGCCAGCAGCCCTCTAGGCACCTACGAGCAGTACTTC	CASSPLGTYEQYF	NA	TRBJ2-7	NA	TRBV5-1
TGTGCCAGCAAAGGCCCGGCCGGCCACAGGGGGTACGAGCAGTACTTC	CASKGPAGHRGYEQYF	TRBD1	TRBJ2-7	once	TRBV28
TGCAGCGTTGGTAGCGGAGGCAATGAGCAGTTCTTC	CSVGSGGNEQFF	NA	TRBJ2-1	NA	TRBV29-1
TGCGCCAGCAGCCAAGATTGGGGGCAGGGCTATGGCTACACCTTC	CASSQDWGQGYGYTF	NA	TRBJ1-2	NA	TRBV4-1
TGTGCCAGCAGGGCCGGGACAGAAACTAACTATGGCTACACCTTC	CASRAGTETNYGYTF	TRBD1	TRBJ1-2	NA	TRBV2
TGTGCCAGCAGCTTAATCCCAGGGTCTAGCACAGATACGCAGTATTTT	CASSLIPGSSTDTQYF	NA	TRBJ2-3	NA	TRBV7-9
TGTGCCAGTTCGTCCAGGGAGGGAAACATTCAGTACTTC	CASSSREGNIQYF	TRBD2	TRBJ2-4	NA	TRBV19
TGTGCCAGCAGCCAAGGATCCAGGGGGCCAAACACTGAAGCTTTCTTT	CASSQGSRGPNTEAFF	TRBD1	TRBJ1-1	NA	TRBV4-2
TGTGCCAGCAGCGCAGGCGACAGGACCACAGATACGCAGTATTTT	CASSAGDRTTDTQYF	NA	TRBJ2-3	NA	TRBV9
TGCAGCGGGGGGGACAGGGGTTACGAGCAGTACTTC	CSGGDRGYEQYF	TRBD1	TRBJ2-7	NA	TRBV29-1
TGTGCCAGCAGCACGGGACAGGGAATAAGTCAGCCCCAGCATTTT	CASSTGQGISQPQHF	TRBD1	TRBJ1-5	NA	TRBV2
TGTGCCAGCAGCTTGGCTCCAGGGACTAGCGGACTTTTCTACAATGAGCAGTTCTTC	CASSLAPGTSGLFYNEQFF	TRBD2	TRBJ2-1	NA	TRBV5-4
TGTGCCAGCAGCTTATTTGGGACTAGCACGACAGATACGCAGTATTTT	CASSLFGTSTTDTQYF	TRBD2	TRBJ2-3	few	TRBV7-3
TGTGCCAGCAGTTACTCTTTTCTCTCGCGCACTGAAGCTTTCTTT	CASSYSFLSRTEAFF	NA	TRBJ1-1	NA	TRBV6-5
TGTGCCAGCAGCCGCCTACCAGGGGAACCGGTGAACACTGAAGCTTTCTTT	CASSRLPGEPVNTEAFF	NA	TRBJ1-1	NA	TRBV7-9
TGTGCCAGCAGCTTAGTAGGTTCAGGGGGCTCAAACTATGGCTACACCTTC	CASSLVGSGGSNYGYTF	TRBD1	TRBJ1-2	NA	TRBV7-9